This T cell receptor beta chain was obtained from a study of monozygotic twins with inflammatory bowel disease. In the case of this clonotype: Its antigen is as yet unknown.

The template-switching step introduced UMIs that carried a 6-nucleotide sample barcode. TCRalpha along with TCRbeta cDNA was subjected to two nested PCRs lasting approximately 17 and 9 cycles. TCRdb reprocessed the 5' RACE reads; each CDR3 protein has one entry and no DNA is given. Its listing shows 300,000 to 350,000 distinct CDR3 sequences. This CDR3 is 12 amino acids long. Germline CDR1 MNHEY, CDR2 SVGEGT. Without any T cell sorting, total RNA was isolated from whole blood. The study, taken as a whole, reports: Against healthy co-twins, IBD patients had lower TCRbeta diversity (measured by inverse Simpson).

The chain joins TRBV6-2 or TRBV6-3 to TRBJ1-2; TCRdb's D call, TRBD1, is unchecked because there is no DNA. The receptor comes from a human donor with ulcerative colitis or Crohn's disease, or a healthy co-twin of an affected twin (not recorded which). The source material was blood. This CDR3 reads CASSGVRGDYTF.